Listed here is a single T cell receptor (beta chain). This clone appeared a single time. The specificity of this receptor is unknown. No base quality information exists; no much larger clone differs at one position. This specimen belongs to a study of T cell changes during pregnancy in multiple sclerosis (dated by TCRdb to about 2019). About the study as a whole: In women with multiple sclerosis, the researchers looked at how the T cell repertoire shifted as pregnancy progressed.

V and J lose 2 bases and 9 bases, and a span of 17 bases separates them. Taken from cysteine to phenylalanine, the CDR3 has 15 residues. The CDR3 DNA has 45 bases and is translated from base 1. CDR1 LNHDA and CDR2 SQIVND are derived from the germline V gene (reference sequence). The method behind the library was the immunoSEQ multiplex PCR assay. The clones in this table, taken by TCRdb from immuneACCESS, are in-frame only. Not every clone is retained; where verified, under half of the shortfall comes from an unresolved V gene, and the cause of the rest is unknown. The sample table shows roughly 52,000 clones, and approximately 90% are seen once. The ten largest clones capture over 0.5% of the sample.

Here the chain combines TRBV19 and TRBJ2-1, and TRBD2 may be the D gene, going by 5 matching bases. The sample in question was CD4+ T cells from peripheral blood mononuclear cells, obtained in the first trimester of pregnancy. This TCR was recovered from a female donor with multiple sclerosis, enrolled in a pregnancy study. CDR3 region: CASSIPGIGFREQFF. The DNA reads as follows: TGTGCCAGTAGTATACCGGGAATTGGGTTCCGTGAGCAGTTCTTC.